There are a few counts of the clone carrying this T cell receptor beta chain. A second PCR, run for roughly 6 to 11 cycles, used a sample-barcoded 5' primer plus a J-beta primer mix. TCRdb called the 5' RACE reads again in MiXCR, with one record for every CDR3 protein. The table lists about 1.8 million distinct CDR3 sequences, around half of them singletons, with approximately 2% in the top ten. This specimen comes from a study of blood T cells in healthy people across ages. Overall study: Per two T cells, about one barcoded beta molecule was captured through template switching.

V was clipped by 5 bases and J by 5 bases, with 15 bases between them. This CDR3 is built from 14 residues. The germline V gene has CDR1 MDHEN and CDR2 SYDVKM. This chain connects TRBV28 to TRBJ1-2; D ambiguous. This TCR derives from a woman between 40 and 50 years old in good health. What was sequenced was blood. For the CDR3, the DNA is TGTGCCAGCAGTCCCGGCGGGAGGCAGTATGGCTACACCTTC. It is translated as CASSPGGRQYGYTF.